The 16 T cell receptor beta chains below were found in one sample sequenced in a study of blood T cell repertoires in COVID-19. The protocol was immunoSEQ multiplex PCR, while the TCRdb copy is restricted to in-frame clones and leaves out a portion. The sample lists 150,000 to 200,000 clones, roughly 88% occurring once. Sequenced: PBMCs or T cells enriched from blood (not recorded which). The receptors were sampled from a woman under 30 who had recovered from COVID-19.

This rearrangement joins TRBV15 to TRBJ2-1; D ambiguous. This CDR3 is built from 12 residues. V was clipped by 4 bases and J by 4 bases, with 5 bases between them. The germline gives CDR1 LNHNV, CDR2 YYDKDF (reference sequence). CDR3 residues: CATSTLYNEQFF. In nucleotides, the CDR3 is TGTGCCACCAGCACTCTGTACAATGAGCAGTTCTTC.

V is TRBV19 and J is TRBJ1-5; 9 nucleotides line up with TRBD1. Per the germline V gene, CDR1 is LNHDA and CDR2 is SQIVND (reference sequence). V gave up 1 base and J gave up 0 bases; unmatched junction bases: 1. The CDR3 consists of 16 residues. In DNA, the CDR3 is TGTGCCAGTAGTATAGGGACAGGGGTTAGCAATCAGCCCCAGCATTTT. Amino acids: CASSIGTGVSNQPQHF.

The rearrangement joins TRBV24-1 to TRBJ2-3, with 7 bases identical to TRBD2. Trimming took 10 bases from V and 2 from J; bases not matched to a gene: 8. The CDR3 loop spans 14 amino acids. CDR1 KGHDR and CDR2 SFDVKD come from the germline V gene. CDR3: CATGGEGVTDTQYF. CDR3 DNA sequence: TGTGCCACTGGGGGGGAAGGCGTCACAGATACGCAGTATTTT.

J is TRBJ2-5 and V is TRBV5-1, with a tentative D call TRBD2 (6 bases). CDR3 size: 14 residues. The ends were cut back, 4 bases at V and 5 bases at J, with 15 bases in the middle. Germline V gives CDR1 SGHRS, CDR2 YFSETQ. CDR3 nucleotides: TGCGCCAGCAGCACAGAGGTTGGAGGGGAGACCCAGTACTTC. Encoded protein: CASSTEVGGETQYF.

The V call is TRBV3-1 (or the pseudogene TRBV3-2), the J call TRBJ2-5; the match to TRBD2 covers 8 bases. Trimming removed 4 bases from V and 5 bases from J; junction bases left unmatched: 12. CDR1 LGHDT and CDR2 YNNKEL come from the germline V gene (reference sequence). The CDR3 spans 16 residues. CDR3 sequence (DNA): TGTGCCAGCAGCCCCCAAAGCGGGGGTTTAGTCGAGACCCAGTACTTC. Residues: CASSPQSGGLVETQYF.

V gene TRBV7-8 combines with J gene TRBJ1-4; D unclear. This CDR3 region has 13 residues. Germline V gene sequence: CDR1 SGHVS, CDR2 FQNEAQ. V dropped 5 bases and J dropped 6 bases, with 10 bases sitting between them. The CDR3 DNA reads as TGTGCCAGCAGCCGGAATTCGGATGAAAAACTGTTTTTT. It translates to CASSRNSDEKLFF.

This clone was counted only a few times. The rearrangement uses TRBV18 and TRBJ1-3; 8 bases line up with TRBD1. Germline values: CDR1 KGHSH, CDR2 LQKENI. This CDR3 has 17 amino acids. Trimming at V came to 2 bases and at J to 3 bases, leaving 9 bases not matched to a gene. This CDR3 reads CASSPWTGTTDGNTIYF. DNA of the CDR3: TGTGCCAGCTCACCATGGACAGGGACTACCGATGGAAACACCATATATTTT. The full variable domain, with the rest looked up from reference TRBV18 and TRBJ1-3, is NAGVMQNPRHLVRRRGQEARLRCSPMKGHSHVYWYRQLPEEGLKFMVYLQKENIIDESGMPKERFSAEFPKEGPSILRIQQVVRGDSAAYFCASSPWTGTTDGNTIYFGEGSWLTVV.

This chain links TRBV14 with TRBJ2-7; no definite D call. Trimming cost V 2 bases and J 2 bases, with 16 bases left between them. The CDR3 is made up of 16 amino acids. The V gene's germline CDR1 is SGHDN and CDR2 FVKESK. The DNA for the CDR3 is TGTGCCAGCAGCCAATCTCCTAGTGTCGGAACCTACGAGCAGTACTTC. Its translation: CASSQSPSVGTYEQYF.

V usage is TRBV30 and J usage is TRBJ1-1; 8 bases line up with TRBD1. Germline V lookup: CDR1 GTSNPN, CDR2 SVGIG (reference sequence). The CDR3 contains 13 residues. With 3 bases clipped from V and 5 bases from J, the junction kept 5 bases outside the gene matches. CDR3: CAWRVQGVTEAFF. The CDR3 DNA sequence: TGTGCCTGGAGGGTACAGGGGGTTACTGAAGCTTTCTTT.

The CDR3 coding sequence is TGTGCCAGCAGCTTTAGACAGTCCTATGGCTACACCTTC. Encoded protein: CASSFRQSYGYTF. J is TRBJ1-2 and V is TRBV11-2, with TRBD1 as a possible D gene (5 bases). The germline gives CDR1 SGHAT, CDR2 FQNNGV. The CDR3 spans 13 residues. Trimming pared 3 bases from V and 4 bases from J, leaving 9 bases between.

V usage is TRBV5-1 and J usage is TRBJ2-1; tentatively, D is TRBD2 (6 bases). Germline V gene sequence: CDR1 SGHRS, CDR2 YFSETQ. V lost 2 bases and J 0 bases, leaving 18 bases between the germline ends. The CDR3 consists of 18 residues. The CDR3 protein is CASSLTPGLQSSYNEQFF. The CDR3 coding sequence is TGCGCCAGCAGCTTAACCCCGGGACTCCAAAGCTCCTACAATGAGCAGTTCTTC.

The chain couples TRBV25-1 to TRBJ1-6; 8 nucleotides agree with TRBD1. V gave up 4 bases and J gave up 7 bases; unmatched junction bases: 9. The CDR3 contains 16 residues. Germline loops: CDR1 MGHDK, CDR2 SYGVNS. CDR3 sequence reads: CASSVAGTGLNSPLHF. CDR3 nucleotides: TGTGCCAGCAGTGTCGCCGGGACAGGACTAAATTCACCCCTCCACTTT.

J is TRBJ1-2 and V is TRBV19; 8 bases are shared with TRBD1. The germline CDR1 and CDR2 sequences are LNHDA and SQIVND (reference sequence). The junction had 9 bases not matched to a gene; V was cut back by 8 bases and J by 1 base. The CDR3 length is 15 residues. CDR3 sequence reads: CASSDRASNNYGYTF. The CDR3, as DNA: TGTGCCAGTTCGGACAGGGCGTCGAATAACTATGGCTACACCTTC.

The rearrangement joins TRBV5-4 to TRBJ2-5; TRBD2 matches 8 bases. The trim removed 4 bases at V and 4 bases at J, leaving 9 bases unmatched. There are 15 residues in the CDR3. Germline values: CDR1 SGHNT, CDR2 YYREEE (reference sequence). CDR3 in DNA: TGTGCCAGCAGCGCGGCGGGAGGCTTAGCAGAGACCCAGTACTTC. Its translation is CASSAAGGLAETQYF.

The DNA for the CDR3 is TGTGGGTGTGGTGGCTCCACAGATACGCAGTATTTT. As protein: CGCGGSTDTQYF. The rearrangement joins TRBV28 to TRBJ2-3; no clear D gene. The CDR3 contains 12 residues. CDR1 is MDHEN, CDR2 SYDVKM, per germline.

As concerns this clone: The same CDR3 can be traced to other DNA sequences in this sample. The rearrangement links TRBV7-2 to TRBJ2-4, with D hard to call. The CDR3 contains 16 residues. V was clipped by 3 bases and J by 2 bases, with 14 bases between them. Germline CDR1 is SGHTA and CDR2 is FQGNSA. The CDR3 DNA is TGTGCCAGCAGCTTTCGGGTAGCTCCCCCCAAAAACATTCAGTACTTC. It encodes CASSFRVAPPKNIQYF. The variable domain in full, with the rest retrieved from reference TRBV7-2 and TRBJ2-4, is GAGVSQSPSNKVTEKGKDVELRCDPISGHTALYWYRQSLGQGLEFLIYFQGNSAPDKSGLPSDRFSAERTGGSVSTLTIQRTQQEDSAVYLCASSFRVAPPKNIQYFGAGTRLSVL.